The 25 T cell receptor beta chains in this list originate from one sample, sequenced in a study of T cell responses to AZD1222 COVID-19 vaccine. The data were produced by immunoSEQ multiplex PCR, yet TCRdb's version contains in-frame clones alone and is incomplete. The sample gives about 130,000 clones, 90% to 95% of which show up once; roughly 2% is in the top ten. The sequencing here drew on peripheral blood, taken on day 0 of AZD1222 vaccination. The receptors come from an adult in good health.

This sequence joins TRBV7-2 and TRBJ2-1; D ambiguous. This CDR3 spans 14 amino acids. Trimming took 2 bases from V and 8 from J, leaving 13 bases between them. Germline lookup yields CDR1 SGHTA and CDR2 FQGNSA. The chain's CDR3 is CASSLLVEPDEQFF. The CDR3 DNA reads TGTGCCAGCAGCTTACTCGTCGAGCCGGATGAGCAGTTCTTC. The full variable domain, completed using reference TRBV7-2 and TRBJ2-1, is GAGVSQSPSNKVTEKGKDVELRCDPISGHTALYWYRQSLGQGLEFLIYFQGNSAPDKSGLPSDRFSAERTGGSVSTLTIQRTQQEDSAVYLCASSLLVEPDEQFFGPGTRLTVL.

This chain links TRBV28 with TRBJ1-1; no definite D call. Germline V CDR1 and CDR2: MDHEN, SYDVKM. V was cut by 3 bases and J by 1 base, with 12 bases left in between. CDR3 size: 15 residues. This CDR3 is CASSLPGVSNTEAFF. CDR3 bases: TGTGCCAGCAGTTTGCCCGGGGTCTCGAACACTGAAGCTTTCTTT.

V is TRBV15 and J is TRBJ2-5, with D tentatively TRBD1 or TRBD2 (5 bases each). Trimming removed 5 bases at V and 5 bases at J, with 21 bases between. This CDR3 comprises 16 residues. Germline-derived CDR1 and CDR2 are LNHNV and YYDKDF (reference sequence). The CDR3 protein is CATSSYIGAWGETQYF. For the CDR3, the DNA is TGTGCCACCAGCTCCTACATAGGGGCTTGGGGGGAGACCCAGTACTTC.

The chain links TRBV6-1 to TRBJ2-7; D may be TRBD2 (6 bases). The germline CDR1 and CDR2 sequences are MNHNS and SASEGT. The CDR3 is 14 amino acids. The germline V and J ends were trimmed by 2 bases and 2 bases, with 10 bases remaining between them. The CDR3 loop reads CASSEMEGAYEQYF. CDR3 bases: TGTGCCAGCAGTGAAATGGAGGGAGCCTACGAGCAGTACTTC.

The V gene is TRBV6-6, the J gene TRBJ1-6; D remains ambiguous. Germline V lookup: CDR1 MNHNY, CDR2 SVGAGI (reference sequence). Trimming pared 2 bases from V and 10 bases from J, leaving 9 bases between. This CDR3 is built from 13 residues. DNA for the CDR3: TGTGCCAGCAGTTACGGGGTGTACTCACCCCTCCACTTT. Protein sequence: CASSYGVYSPLHF.

The rearrangement links TRBV3-1 (or the pseudogene TRBV3-2) to TRBJ2-5, with D possibly TRBD2 on 7 matching bases. Trimming removed 4 bases at V and 7 bases at J, with 19 bases between. This CDR3 is 15 amino acids long. Per germline, CDR1 LGHDT and CDR2 YNNKEL (reference sequence). CDR3 residues: CASSPEGGQTGTQYF. The CDR3 coding sequence is TGTGCCAGCAGCCCCGAGGGGGGGCAGACGGGGACCCAGTACTTC.

This chain joins TRBV4-2 and TRBJ2-7, with a weak D call TRBD2 (5 bases). Germline values: CDR1 LGHNA, CDR2 YNFKEQ. The V end was cut by 1 base, the J end by 0 bases, with 10 bases between. The CDR3 is made up of 15 amino acids. This CDR3 is CASSQGSAGSYEQYF. The CDR3, as DNA: TGTGCCAGCAGCCAAGGGTCTGCGGGCTCCTACGAGCAGTACTTC.

The CDR3 sequence: CSASGSDTSYEQYF. The CDR3 DNA is TGCAGTGCTAGTGGTAGCGACACCTCCTACGAGCAGTACTTC. The chain employs TRBV20-1 and TRBJ2-7; D might be TRBD2 (5 bases). There are 14 residues in the CDR3. Germline V gene data show CDR1 as DFQATT and CDR2 as SNEGSKA (reference sequence). V lost 3 bases, J lost 0 bases, and 12 bases lay in between.

Notes on this clone: Other DNA sequences from this sample encode an identical CDR3 as well. The V call is TRBV3-1 (or the pseudogene TRBV3-2), the J call TRBJ2-7; D not resolved. The V gene lost 4 bases and the J gene lost 1 base, with 5 bases spanning the gap. The CDR3 is made up of 12 amino acids. Germline lookup yields CDR1 LGHDT and CDR2 YNNKEL (reference sequence). CDR3 in amino acids: CASSRASYEQYF. The DNA of the CDR3 is TGTGCCAGCAGCCGAGCTTCCTACGAGCAGTACTTC.

The chain recombines TRBV14 with TRBJ2-5; D is unclear. The CDR3 covers 14 residues. Germline assignment: CDR1 SGHDN and CDR2 FVKESK. V was pared by 11 bases and J by 2 bases, with 18 bases between. CDR3 coding DNA: TGTGCCGTACCCCATTTAACGGTTCAAGAGACCCAGTACTTC. It codes for CAVPHLTVQETQYF.

The chain joins TRBV7-2 to TRBJ2-1; D assignment may be TRBD1 or TRBD2 (5 bases each). Trimming pared 5 bases from V and 1 base from J, leaving 12 bases between. The CDR3 covers 15 residues. The germline gives CDR1 SGHTA, CDR2 FQGNSA. The CDR3 bases are TGTGCCAGCAGCCCCGGATGGGGGTCCTACAATGAGCAGTTCTTC. Translated, it gives CASSPGWGSYNEQFF.

The chain joins TRBV5-1 to TRBJ1-5, with 9 bases lining up with TRBD1. V lost 0 bases to trimming and J lost 4 bases; unmatched junction nucleotides: 2. Germline CDR1 is SGHRS and CDR2 is YFSETQ. CDR3 size: 15 residues. The CDR3 DNA is TGCGCCAGCAGCTTGGGGGACAGGGCTAATCAGCCCCAGCATTTT. It translates to CASSLGDRANQPQHF.

V and J are TRBV11-2 and TRBJ2-5; 10 bases map to TRBD2. CDR1 SGHAT and CDR2 FQNNGV come from the germline V gene. Trimming took 1 base from V and 5 from J; bases not matched to a gene: 13. This CDR3 is built from 18 residues. DNA for the CDR3: TGTGCCAGCAGCTTAGGGAAGCTAGCGGGGGAGAAAGGGGAGACCCAGTACTTC. Translated, it gives CASSLGKLAGEKGETQYF. The full variable domain, rest sourced from reference TRBV11-2 and TRBJ2-5, is EAGVAQSPRYKIIEKRQSVAFWCNPISGHATLYWYQQILGQGPKLLIQFQNNGVVDDSQLPKDRFSAERLKGVDSTLKIQPAKLEDSAVYLCASSLGKLAGEKGETQYFGPGTRLLVL.

J is TRBJ1-2 and V is TRBV11-2; D not resolved. The CDR3 consists of 15 residues. V lost 1 base and J lost 4, with 13 bases in between. Germline V lookup: CDR1 SGHAT, CDR2 FQNNGV. Here the CDR3 DNA reads TGTGCCAGCAGCTTAGCACTCACACTCCCCTATGGCTACACCTTC. Translating gives CASSLALTLPYGYTF. Combining the CDR3 with reference TRBV11-2 and TRBJ1-2 gives the whole variable domain EAGVAQSPRYKIIEKRQSVAFWCNPISGHATLYWYQQILGQGPKLLIQFQNNGVVDDSQLPKDRFSAERLKGVDSTLKIQPAKLEDSAVYLCASSLALTLPYGYTFGSGTRLTVV.

The chain carries TRBV5-1 and TRBJ1-6; D remains ambiguous. Trimming pared 0 bases from V and 14 bases from J, leaving 9 bases between. The CDR3 loop spans 12 amino acids. Germline V gene lookup returns CDR1 SGHRS and CDR2 YFSETQ. The CDR3 coding sequence is TGCGCCAGCAGCTTGGCCGGAATCTCCCTCCACTTT. This sequence encodes CASSLAGISLHF.

This chain links TRBV18 with TRBJ1-4; the D is unclear. Trimming shortened V by 3 bases and J by 5 bases, and 4 bases separated the two germline ends. The CDR3 is 12 amino acids. The germline gives CDR1 KGHSH, CDR2 LQKENI. CDR3 nucleotides: TGTGCCAGCTCACCTCAAAATGAAAAACTGTTTTTT. Translation: CASSPQNEKLFF.

The CDR3 sequence is CASRLTGGGQPQHF. The CDR3, as DNA: TGTGCCAGCAGGCTCACAGGGGGAGGGCAGCCCCAGCATTTT. This chain joins TRBV7-2 and TRBJ1-5; 8 positions match TRBD1. The CDR3 runs to 14 residues. Unmatched junction bases numbered 8, after V lost 6 bases and J lost 7 bases. Germline CDR1 and CDR2: SGHTA and FQGNSA.

This clone has more than one count but fewer than ten. The gene calls are TRBV14 and TRBJ1-5; D is ambiguous. V was cut by 1 base and J by 7 bases, with 11 bases left in between. There are 14 residues in the CDR3. The V gene's germline CDR1 is SGHDN and CDR2 FVKESK. The CDR3 loop reads CASSQVDPRQPQHF. CDR3 DNA sequence: TGTGCCAGCAGCCAAGTGGACCCAAGGCAGCCCCAGCATTTT.

V and J are TRBV19 and TRBJ1-5; a weak D match, TRBD1 (5 bases). Germline V lookup: CDR1 LNHDA, CDR2 SQIVND (reference sequence). Trimming cost V 5 bases and J 4 bases, with 6 bases left between them. CDR3 length: 12 residues. The CDR3 here is CASSRGNQPQHF. The CDR3 DNA sequence: TGTGCCAGTAGTCGGGGGAATCAGCCCCAGCATTTT. Drawing the rest from reference TRBV19 and TRBJ1-5, the complete variable domain is DGGITQSPKYLFRKEGQNVTLSCEQNLNHDAMYWYRQDPGQGLRLIYYSQIVNDFQKGDIAEGYSVSREKKESFPLTVTSAQKNPTAFYLCASSRGNQPQHFGDGTRLSIL.

The chain joins TRBV2 to TRBJ2-3; 7 bases are shared with TRBD1. V trimming: 4 bases; J trimming: 0 bases; junction bases outside the gene matches: 7. This CDR3 contains 16 residues. CDR1 is SNHLY and CDR2 is FYNNEI in the germline V gene. The CDR3 reads CASSVNRGESTDTQYF. CDR3 nucleotide sequence: TGTGCCAGCAGTGTAAACAGGGGCGAAAGCACAGATACGCAGTATTTT.

The gene calls are TRBV29-1 and TRBJ1-4; perhaps TRBD1 as D (6 bases). Germline CDR1 SQVTM, CDR2 ANQGSEA. The CDR3 is 14 residues long. V was clipped by 3 bases and J by 4 bases, with 12 bases between them. Here the CDR3 DNA reads TGCAGCGTTGACTATTTAGGGGGTAATGAAAAACTGTTTTTT. Its protein is CSVDYLGGNEKLFF.

The chain joins TRBV5-1 to TRBJ2-7, with 9 bases identical to TRBD1. Germline CDR1 reads SGHRS; CDR2 reads YFSETQ. This CDR3 region has 14 residues. The J segment lost 7 bases and the V segment lost 3 bases, leaving 8 bases of the junction unmatched. The CDR3 here is CASSWAGTGWEQYF. The CDR3 nucleotides are TGCGCCAGCAGCTGGGCCGGGACAGGGTGGGAGCAGTACTTC.

The chain couples TRBV11-2 to TRBJ2-1; 7 nucleotides agree with TRBD2. Germline assignment: CDR1 SGHAT and CDR2 FQNNGV. V gave up 11 bases and J gave up 4 bases; unmatched junction bases: 2. The CDR3 has 11 amino acids. For the CDR3, the DNA is TGTGCCGGGGGGGGGTACAATGAGCAGTTCTTC. It specifies CAGGGYNEQFF.

The gene calls are TRBV30 and TRBJ1-4; D not resolved. The CDR3 has 12 amino acids. CDR1 and CDR2 from the germline V gene are GTSNPN and SVGIG (reference sequence). The ends were cut back, 0 bases at V and 8 bases at J, with 7 bases in the middle. CDR3 in DNA: TGTGCCTGGAGTGTAACAGTAGAAAAACTGTTTTTT. Protein: CAWSVTVEKLFF.

V and J are TRBV11-3 and TRBJ2-3; perhaps TRBD2 as D (6 bases). This CDR3 contains 14 residues. The V and J ends lost 5 bases and 4 bases respectively, with 13 bases between them. CDR1 is SGHNT, CDR2 YENEEA, per germline. For the CDR3, the DNA is TGTGCCAGCAGCCAATCTAGCGTTCCAGATACGCAGTATTTT. Its translation is CASSQSSVPDTQYF.